Below, 17 T cell receptor beta chains from the same sample are listed, as sequenced in a study of blood T cell repertoires in COVID-19. Sequencing used immunoSEQ multiplex PCR; TCRdb keeps in-frame clones, though not all of them. Among 250,000 to 350,000 clones listed, 65% to 85% were seen once. The sample was peripheral blood. The receptors were gathered from a person between 65 and 79 years old with COVID-19, enrolled during active disease.

This clone was counted between two and nine times. The rearrangement uses TRBV18 and TRBJ1-1, with D possibly matching TRBD1 (6 bases). CDR1 is KGHSH and CDR2 is LQKENI in the germline V gene. Trimming removed 5 bases from V and 5 bases from J, with 15 bases in between. There are 14 residues in the CDR3. The CDR3 spells CASSDAGDWTEAFF. In DNA, the CDR3 is TGTGCCAGCTCAGACGCAGGGGATTGGACTGAAGCTTTCTTT. Full variable domain (rest looked up from reference TRBV18 and TRBJ1-1): NAGVMQNPRHLVRRRGQEARLRCSPMKGHSHVYWYRQLPEEGLKFMVYLQKENIIDESGMPKERFSAEFPKEGPSILRIQQVVRGDSAAYFCASSDAGDWTEAFFGQGTRLTVV.

This clone was counted only a few times. The chain links TRBV10-3 to TRBJ2-5; 8 bases map to TRBD2. Germline V gene sequence: CDR1 ENHRY, CDR2 SYGVKD. The CDR3 sequence is 13 residues long. Losses at the gene ends were 9 bases for V and 3 bases for J; bases not matched to a gene: 6. The CDR3 reads CAISPGGEETQYF. The CDR3 DNA sequence: TGTGCCATTTCGCCCGGGGGGGAAGAGACCCAGTACTTC.

This clone has a count of ten or more. One end of the junction is discordant with germline, which a read error may explain. This chain links TRBV27 with TRBJ1-4; 9 bases fit TRBD1. The CDR3 length is 13 residues. Germline CDR1 and CDR2: MNHEY and SMNVEV (reference sequence). The chain's CDR3 is CASSTQTGTGIIF. CDR3 nucleotide sequence: TGTGCCAGCAGTACCCAAACCGGGACAGGGATTATTTTT.

This chain links TRBV5-6 with TRBJ2-1, with 13 bases identical to TRBD2. V lost 4 bases to trimming and J lost 11 bases; unmatched junction nucleotides: 3. Germline CDR1 SGHDT, CDR2 YYEEEE. CDR3 length: 13 residues. The CDR3 sequence: CASSRTSGSQQFF. The CDR3 DNA follows: TGTGCCAGCAGCCGGACTAGCGGGAGCCAGCAGTTCTTC.

This chain connects TRBV19 to TRBJ2-1; 10 bases agree with TRBD2. Trimming took 7 bases from V and 4 from J; bases not matched to a gene: 4. The germline gives CDR1 LNHDA, CDR2 SQIVND (reference sequence). The CDR3 spans 14 residues. The CDR3 DNA reads TGTGCCAGTACCTTAGCGGGGGGATACAATGAGCAGTTCTTC. Its protein is CASTLAGGYNEQFF.

J is TRBJ2-2 and V is TRBV2, with 14 bases aligning to TRBD2. This CDR3 comprises 17 residues. V dropped 6 bases and J dropped 6; count of bases not matched to a gene: 9. Germline loops: CDR1 SNHLY, CDR2 FYNNEI. In DNA form, the CDR3 reads TGTGCCAGCAGCTTAGGGACTAGCGGGAGTTTCGCCGGGGAGCTGTTTTTT. As protein: CASSLGTSGSFAGELFF. The full variable domain, its missing parts supplied by reference TRBV2 and TRBJ2-2, is EPEVTQTPSHQVTQMGQEVILRCVPISNHLYFYWYRQILGQKVEFLVSFYNNEISEKSEIFDDQFSVERPDGSNFTLKIRSTKLEDSAMYFCASSLGTSGSFAGELFFGEGSRLTVL.

The chain has TRBV1 and TRBJ2-5; the table's D call, TRBD2, was not checked against the DNA. TRBV1 is a pseudogene locus. This CDR3 has 19 amino acids. CDR3 amino acids: CTSSQEPFMGRGDQETQYF. The CDR3, as DNA: TGCACCAGCAGCCAAGAACCATTTATGGGGCGGGGGGACCAAGAGACCCAGTACTTC.

The CDR3 sequence is CASSDPGLAGGREQFF. The CDR3, as DNA: TGTGCCAGCAGTGATCCCGGACTAGCGGGGGGGAGGGAGCAGTTCTTC. V usage is TRBV25-1 and J usage is TRBJ2-1, with 15 positions matching TRBD2. V lost 3 bases and J lost 10; bases outside the gene matches: 7. This CDR3 has 16 residues. Germline V gives CDR1 MGHDK, CDR2 SYGVNS.

The genes are TRBV7-2 and TRBJ2-5; possible D gene TRBD2, 6 bases. Germline CDR1 reads SGHTA; CDR2 reads FQGNSA. The CDR3 extends over 14 amino acids. The V gene lost 5 bases and the J gene lost 1 base, with 11 bases spanning the gap. The DNA for the CDR3 is TGTGCCAGCAGCCTTACGACTAGCCAAGAGACCCAGTACTTC. It translates to CASSLTTSQETQYF.

The chain joins TRBV7-2 to TRBJ2-5, with TRBD1 matching 9 bases. With V trimmed by 5 bases and J by 5 bases, 3 bases remained unmatched. Germline CDR1 SGHTA, CDR2 FQGNSA. The CDR3 extends over 13 amino acids. CDR3 in amino acids: CASSPGTGETQYF. For the CDR3, the DNA is TGTGCCAGCAGCCCTGGGACAGGGGAGACCCAGTACTTC.

The chain has TRBV7-9 and TRBJ2-7; the match to TRBD2 covers 15 bases. CDR3 size: 14 residues. V gave up 4 bases and J gave up 7 bases; unmatched junction bases: 2. From germline, CDR1 is SEHNR and CDR2 FQNEAQ (reference sequence). CDR3 bases: TGTGCCAGCAGCTGGGGACTAGCGGGAGGTGAGCAGTACTTC. The encoded protein is CASSWGLAGGEQYF.

The chain has TRBV5-6 and TRBJ2-7; D is undetermined. The CDR3 has 14 residues. Between the trimmed V and J ends, which lost 7 bases and 4 bases, there was a span of 18 bases. The germline V gene has CDR1 SGHDT and CDR2 YYEEEE. The CDR3 DNA reads as TGTGCCAGCGCCGAACGCGCTGAACTATACGAGCAGTACTTC. This translates into CASAERAELYEQYF.

This sequence joins TRBV18 and TRBJ1-4; a possible D gene is TRBD1 (5 bases). Looked up from germline, CDR1 is KGHSH and CDR2 is LQKENI. This CDR3 has 16 amino acids. The V gene lost 3 bases and the J gene lost 0 bases, with 11 bases spanning the gap. CDR3 coding DNA: TGTGCCAGCTCACCGGGGGGTACTGCAACTAATGAAAAACTGTTTTTT. This encodes CASSPGGTATNEKLFF.

This chain connects TRBV4-3 to TRBJ2-7, with TRBD1 identical over 8 bases. Germline assignment: CDR1 LGHNA and CDR2 YSLEER. The CDR3 has 16 amino acids. J lost 7 bases, V lost 0 bases, and 11 bases had no gene match. CDR3 amino acids: CASSQDPPDRAQEQYF. CDR3 bases: TGCGCCAGCAGCCAAGATCCCCCGGACAGGGCTCAGGAGCAGTACTTC.

The chain links TRBV2 to TRBJ2-7; 8 bases fit TRBD2. The CDR3 loop spans 16 amino acids. V trimming: 4 bases; J trimming: 0 bases; junction bases outside the gene matches: 8. Germline V gives CDR1 SNHLY, CDR2 FYNNEI. The CDR3 sequence: CASSVIGLATSYEQYF. As DNA, the CDR3 is TGTGCCAGCAGTGTAATAGGACTAGCCACCTCCTACGAGCAGTACTTC.

The V gene is TRBV19, the J gene TRBJ2-5; D unresolved. CDR3 length equals 12 residues. The germline CDR1 and CDR2 sequences are LNHDA and SQIVND (reference sequence). V dropped 4 bases and J dropped 8 bases, with 11 bases sitting between them. The CDR3 spells CASSTSDRTQYF. The CDR3 coding sequence is TGTGCCAGTAGTACTAGTGACCGTACCCAGTACTTC.

The rearrangement joins TRBV6-5 to TRBJ2-5, with a possible D match to TRBD1 (6 bases). The CDR3 sequence is 13 residues long. V dropped 4 bases and J dropped 9 bases, with 15 bases sitting between them. From germline, CDR1 is MNHEY and CDR2 SVGAGI. The CDR3 is CASSSVRGGAQYF. DNA for the CDR3: TGTGCCAGCAGTTCCGTCAGGGGTGGGGCCCAGTACTTC.